The 24 T cell receptor beta chains listed next were all sequenced from one sample in a study of T-cell memory formation after mild COVID-19. TCRdb reprocessed the 5' RACE reads with MiXCR, giving one entry per CDR3 protein. The table records around 300,000 distinct CDR3 sequences, approximately 14% of them present only once. Specimen: PBMCs or a T cell subset sorted from them (not recorded which). The receptors were sampled from a man younger than 35 who had mild COVID-19 (a few samples of this study predate the infection). Cell type and time point are not known.

The chain is built from TRBV18 and TRBJ1-1, with D tentatively TRBD1 (5 bases). Trimming shortened V by 2 bases and J by 8 bases, and 15 bases separated the two germline ends. CDR3 size: 14 residues. From germline, CDR1 is KGHSH and CDR2 LQKENI. The CDR3 DNA reads TGTGCCAGCTCACCAGGATCACAGGCGGTAGAAGCTTTCTTT. It translates to CASSPGSQAVEAFF.

The gene calls are TRBV7-2 and TRBJ2-5; 15 bases align to TRBD2. V dropped 3 bases and J dropped 5; count of bases not matched to a gene: 7. The CDR3 totals 17 residues. CDR1 and CDR2 from the germline V gene are SGHTA and FQGNSA. CDR3 coding DNA: TGTGCCAGCAGCTTTGGGACTAGCGGGGGGCCTCGGGAGACCCAGTACTTC. It is translated as CASSFGTSGGPRETQYF.

V usage is TRBV3-1 and J usage is TRBJ2-2; TRBD2 aligns across 9 bases. Per germline, CDR1 LGHDT and CDR2 YNNKEL (reference sequence). The CDR3 contains 15 residues. Trimming took 0 bases from V and 6 from J; bases not matched to a gene: 2. DNA of the CDR3: TGTGCCAGCAGCCAAGATTTAGCGGGGGCCGGGGAGCTGTTTTTT. Its protein is CASSQDLAGAGELFF.

The chain has TRBV3-1 and TRBJ2-1; the match to TRBD2 covers 9 bases. The CDR3 totals 16 residues. From germline, CDR1 is LGHDT and CDR2 YNNKEL (reference sequence). The junction had 7 bases not matched to a gene; V was cut back by 0 bases and J by 7 bases. This chain's CDR3 is CASSQDRAGGQNEQFF. CDR3 coding DNA: TGTGCCAGCAGCCAAGATAGGGCGGGGGGGCAGAATGAGCAGTTCTTC.

The V call is TRBV7-2, the J call TRBJ1-4; 9 nucleotides line up with TRBD1. Trimming removed 5 bases from V and 6 bases from J; junction bases left unmatched: 4. Looked up from germline, CDR1 is SGHTA and CDR2 is FQGNSA. The CDR3 has 14 amino acids. CDR3: CASSPDRGHEKLFF. The CDR3 DNA is TGTGCCAGCAGCCCGGACAGGGGTCATGAAAAACTGTTTTTT.

With regard to this clonotype: A much larger clone sits a single nucleotide away, making a read error possible. The rearrangement links TRBV2 to TRBJ1-2; possibly TRBD1 for D (6 bases). The V and J ends lost 5 bases and 4 bases respectively, with 11 bases between them. Germline loops: CDR1 SNHLY, CDR2 FYNNEI. The CDR3 spans 13 residues. CDR3 sequence: CASSQDRFYGYTF. CDR3 coding DNA: TGTGCCAGCAGTCAGGACAGATTCTATGGCTACACCTTC. The whole variable domain, filled in from reference TRBV2 and TRBJ1-2, reads EPEVTQTPSHQVTQMGQEVILRCVPISNHLYFYWYRQILGQKVEFLVSFYNNEISEKSEIFDDQFSVERPDGSNFTLKIRSTKLEDSAMYFCASSQDRFYGYTFGSGTRLTVV.

Only a few counts were recorded for this clonotype. V gene TRBV23-1 combines with J gene TRBJ2-4, with D tentatively TRBD2 (6 bases). TRBV23-1 qualifies as an ORF whose function is uncertain. Deletions cut 0 bases from V and 8 bases from J, with 11 bases between. The length of the CDR3 is 14 residues. CDR3 region: CASSQSGGGYIQYF. DNA for the CDR3: TGCGCCAGCAGTCAATCCGGGGGTGGTTACATTCAGTACTTC.

The chain couples TRBV5-1 to TRBJ2-1; 10 nucleotides align to TRBD1. Germline V gives CDR1 SGHRS, CDR2 YFSETQ. Trimming cost V 4 bases and J 7 bases; bases outside gene matches: 14. The CDR3 consists of 17 residues. The CDR3 reads CASSIDRGQRTLNEQFF. In DNA form, the CDR3 reads TGCGCCAGCAGCATTGACAGGGGGCAGCGAACCTTGAATGAGCAGTTCTTC.

This clonotype showed up just a few times. V gene TRBV29-1 combines with J gene TRBJ2-5, with 9 bases lining up with TRBD2. CDR3 size: 14 residues. After removal of 4 bases from V and 5 bases from J, the junction contained 8 bases not matched to a gene. The germline V gene encodes CDR1 SQVTM and CDR2 ANQGSEA. The CDR3 spells CSVAWRGGQETQYF. For the CDR3, the DNA is TGCAGCGTTGCGTGGCGGGGGGGCCAGGAGACCCAGTACTTC.

This clonotype occurred a few times. The chain joins TRBV7-9 to TRBJ2-5; D gene ambiguous. V was clipped by 4 bases and J by 5 bases, with 8 bases between them. Germline CDR1 SEHNR, CDR2 FQNEAQ (reference sequence). This CDR3 contains 12 residues. For the CDR3, the DNA is TGTGCCAGCAGCTCGTCACAGGAGACCCAGTACTTC. Residues: CASSSSQETQYF. Based on the CDR3 plus reference TRBV7-9 and TRBJ2-5, the full variable domain is DTGVSQNPRHKITKRGQNVTFRCDPISEHNRLYWYRQTLGQGPEFLTYFQNEAQLEKSRLLSDRFSAERPKGSFSTLEIQRTEQGDSAMYLCASSSSQETQYFGPGTRLLVL.

This clonotype was counted between two and nine times. The chain couples TRBV9 to TRBJ2-1; D is perhaps TRBD2 (5 bases). The CDR3 contains 14 residues. CDR1 and CDR2 from the germline V gene are SGDLS and YYNGEE. Between the trimmed V and J ends, which lost 0 bases and 8 bases, there was a span of 12 bases. The CDR3 reads CASSVVGVSDEQFF. The CDR3 bases are TGTGCCAGCAGCGTAGTCGGGGTCTCGGATGAGCAGTTCTTC.

The rearrangement uses TRBV10-3 and TRBJ2-7; D is perhaps TRBD2 (5 bases). Trimming removed 0 bases from V and 4 bases from J, with 7 bases in between. CDR1 is ENHRY and CDR2 is SYGVKD in the germline V gene. The length of the CDR3 is 13 residues. The CDR3 reads CAISESRVYEQYV. The CDR3 DNA reads as TGTGCCATCAGTGAGTCGAGGGTGTACGAGCAGTACGTC.

This clonotype was seen only a few times. The chain recombines TRBV6-2 or TRBV6-3 with TRBJ2-3, with D maybe TRBD2 (7 bases). Germline values: CDR1 MNHEY, CDR2 SVGEGT. The CDR3 runs to 12 residues. Trimming removed 6 bases at V and 10 bases at J, with 14 bases between. The CDR3 region has the DNA TGTGCCAGCAGCCATACAGGGAGGGCGCAGTATTTT. It codes for CASSHTGRAQYF.

This clonotype was seen ten or more times. The chain carries TRBV9 and TRBJ2-1, with 7 nucleotides matching TRBD1. Germline CDR1 is SGDLS and CDR2 is YYNGEE. The CDR3 length is 13 residues. The junction had 10 bases not matched to a gene; V was cut back by 4 bases and J by 12 bases. The CDR3 nucleotides are TGTGCCAGCAGCCTGGGGACAGAAGAGGTGCAGTTCTTC. Its translation is CASSLGTEEVQFF. Full variable domain (outside the CDR3, taken from reference TRBV9 and TRBJ2-1): DSGVTQTPKHLITATGQRVTLRCSPRSGDLSVYWYQQSLDQGLQFLIQYYNGEERAKGNILERFSAQQFPDLHSELNLSSLELGDSALYFCASSLGTEEVQFFGPGTRLTVL.

This chain uses TRBV3-1 with TRBJ2-2; 9 nucleotides match TRBD1. There are 15 residues in the CDR3. Germline trimming cut 6 bases from V and 1 base from J; bases unmatched to any gene: 3. Germline values: CDR1 LGHDT, CDR2 YNNKEL (reference sequence). Here the CDR3 DNA reads TGTGCCAGCAGGATGACAGGGGGGAACACCGGGGAGCTGTTTTTT. Its protein product is CASRMTGGNTGELFF.

This clonotype was seen a handful of times. V usage is TRBV27 and J usage is TRBJ2-2; D unresolved. Trimming pared 5 bases from V and 6 bases from J, leaving 13 bases between. This CDR3 has 14 amino acids. Germline values: CDR1 MNHEY, CDR2 SMNVEV (reference sequence). CDR3 bases: TGTGCCAGCAGTCTGGGTCTCGGCCCCGGGGAGCTGTTTTTT. Its protein is CASSLGLGPGELFF.

This chain uses TRBV7-2 with TRBJ1-5; D uncertain. The CDR3 loop spans 13 amino acids. The V end was cut by 4 bases, the J end by 6 bases, with 10 bases between. Germline V gene lookup returns CDR1 SGHTA and CDR2 FQGNSA. CDR3 sequence (DNA): TGTGCCAGCAGCTCGAGGGATAGTCAGCCCCAGCATTTT. It specifies CASSSRDSQPQHF.

This clonotype has just one count. The junction departs from germline at one end; a sequencing error may be responsible. The chain combines TRBV9 with TRBJ2-1, with 10 bases that match TRBD2. The CDR3 runs to 17 residues. CDR1 is SGDLS and CDR2 is YYNGEE in the germline V gene. In DNA form, the CDR3 reads TGTGCCAGCAGCGTAGACAGCAGGACTAGCGGCCGCAATGAGCAGTTATTC. Protein sequence: CASSVDSRTSGRNEQLF.

This clonotype was counted only a few times. The DNA for the CDR3 is TGCAGTGTTTTTAGCGGGGAAACCTACGAGCAGTACTTC. Translation gives CSVFSGETYEQYF. The chain recombines TRBV20-1 with TRBJ2-7, with 8 bases that match TRBD2. From germline, CDR1 is DFQATT and CDR2 SNEGSKA (reference sequence). The CDR3 sequence is 13 residues long. V shed 7 bases and J 2 bases; nucleotides not matched to a gene: 7.

This clonotype was seen more than once but under ten times. The chain is built from TRBV7-8 and TRBJ2-5; 10 bases map to TRBD1. The CDR3 spans 15 residues. V gave up 4 bases and J gave up 0 bases; unmatched junction bases: 2. The germline gives CDR1 SGHVS, CDR2 FQNEAQ. The CDR3 sequence is CASSSGQGYQETQYF. The DNA of the CDR3 is TGTGCCAGCAGCTCGGGACAGGGGTACCAAGAGACCCAGTACTTC.

This clonotype was seen a handful of times. The chain joins TRBV6-1 to TRBJ2-3, with 8 bases aligning to TRBD1. CDR3 length: 14 residues. V dropped 1 base and J dropped 12; count of bases not matched to a gene: 9. The V gene's germline CDR1 is MNHNS and CDR2 SASEGT. CDR3 bases: TGTGCCAGCAGTGAAGTAATTAGGGCAGGGGGCCAGTATTTT. Amino acid sequence: CASSEVIRAGGQYF.

This clonotype appeared a few times. The chain is built from TRBV15 and TRBJ2-5; 9 bases are a match to TRBD1. V lost 5 bases, J lost 2 bases, and 6 bases stayed unmatched. The CDR3 loop spans 15 amino acids. Germline-derived CDR1 and CDR2 are LNHNV and YYDKDF (reference sequence). The CDR3 DNA sequence: TGTGCCACCAGCGGAAGGACAGGGGTACAAGAGACCCAGTACTTC. Its protein product is CATSGRTGVQETQYF.

This clonotype has a count of ten or more. The J gene is TRBJ2-5, the V gene TRBV3-1, with a possible D match to TRBD2 (6 bases). The CDR3 extends over 14 amino acids. Between the trimmed V and J ends, which lost 4 bases and 1 base, there was a span of 10 bases. Germline V CDR1 and CDR2: LGHDT, YNNKEL (reference sequence). In DNA form, the CDR3 reads TGTGCCAGCAGCCCCTCGGGACTCCAAGAGACCCAGTACTTC. Its translation: CASSPSGLQETQYF.

This clonotype showed up many times. The rearrangement joins TRBV5-6 to TRBJ2-1, with TRBD2 identical over 8 bases. The germline CDR1 and CDR2 sequences are SGHDT and YYEEEE. This CDR3 is built from 14 residues. The ends lost 8 bases at V and 7 bases at J; junction bases unmatched: 11. In DNA form, the CDR3 reads TGTGCCAGTTCCCTTGCGGGGGGCGGGAATGAGCAGTTCTTC. Encoded protein: CASSLAGGGNEQFF.